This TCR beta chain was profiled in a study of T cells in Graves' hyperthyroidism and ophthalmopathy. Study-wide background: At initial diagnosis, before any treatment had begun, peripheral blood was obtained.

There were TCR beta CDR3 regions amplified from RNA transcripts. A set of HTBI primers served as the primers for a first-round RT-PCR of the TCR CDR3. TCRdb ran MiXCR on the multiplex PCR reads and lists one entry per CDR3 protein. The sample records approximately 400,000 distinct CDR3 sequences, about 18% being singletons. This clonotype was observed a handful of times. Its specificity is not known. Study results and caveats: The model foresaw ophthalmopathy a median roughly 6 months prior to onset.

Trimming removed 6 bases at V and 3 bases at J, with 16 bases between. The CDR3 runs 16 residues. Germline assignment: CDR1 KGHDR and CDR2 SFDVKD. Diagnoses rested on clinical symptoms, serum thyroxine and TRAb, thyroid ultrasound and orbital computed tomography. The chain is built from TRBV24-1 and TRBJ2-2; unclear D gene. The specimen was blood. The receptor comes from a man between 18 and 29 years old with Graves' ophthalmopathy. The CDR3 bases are TGTGCCACCAGTCGTAGTCTCGGCTACGACACCGGGGAGCTGTTTTTT. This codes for CATSRSLGYDTGELFF.